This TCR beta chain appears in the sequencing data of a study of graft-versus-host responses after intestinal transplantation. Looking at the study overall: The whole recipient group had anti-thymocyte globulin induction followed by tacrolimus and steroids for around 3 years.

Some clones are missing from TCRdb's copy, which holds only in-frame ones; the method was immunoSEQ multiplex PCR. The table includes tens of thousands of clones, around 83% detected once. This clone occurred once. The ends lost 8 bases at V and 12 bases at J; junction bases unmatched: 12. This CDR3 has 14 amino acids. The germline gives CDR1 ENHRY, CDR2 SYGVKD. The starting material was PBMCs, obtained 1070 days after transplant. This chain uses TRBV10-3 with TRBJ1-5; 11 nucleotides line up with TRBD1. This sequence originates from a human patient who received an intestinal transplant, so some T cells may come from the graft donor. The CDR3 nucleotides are TGTGCCATCGGAAAGGACAGGGGGCAGGGAAGCCAGCATTTT. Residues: CAIGKDRGQGSQHF.